The T cell receptor beta chain described here comes from a study of CD8 T cell repertoires and HIV-1 epitope variants. Study-level background: Separate from the cultures, 1M uncultured T cells served as baseline.

Germline V CDR1 and CDR2: PRHDT, FYEKMQ (reference sequence). The CDR3 totals 13 residues. V lost 9 bases to trimming and J lost 6 bases; unmatched junction nucleotides: 9. Points from the study as a whole: Most of the nine antigen-specific clonotypes appeared cross-reactive to autologous or escape variants.

Using immunoSEQ multiplex PCR, the repertoire was profiled, and TCRdb retains in-frame clones only, with some absent. The sample records over 5,000 clones, about 67% being singletons. With respect to this clone: Antigen unknown.

The sample consisted of cultured CD8+ T cells derived from PBMCs. This sequence originates from a male donor with HIV. The rearrangement joins TRBV13 to TRBJ1-1; 8 bases fit TRBD1. The CDR3 spells CARGGQAGPEAFF. The CDR3 coding sequence is TGTGCCAGGGGGGGACAGGCCGGACCTGAAGCTTTCTTT.